This T cell receptor (beta chain) was captured by sequencing in a study of OX40 agonist ivuxolimab in advanced cancers. Study overall: The dose of intravenous ivuxolimab that patients received every 2 weeks ranged from 0.01 to 10 mg/kg.

This CDR3 contains 18 residues. The germline gives CDR1 SGHAT, CDR2 FQNNGV. The V gene end was trimmed by 5 bases and the J gene end by 6 bases; junction bases not matched to a gene: 18. Study-wide results and caveats: At 0.1 to 3.0 mg/kg and by week 6, clonal expansion occurred in CD4+ and CD8+ blood T cells. Expanded peripheral T cells had an undetermined antigen specificity.

The assay was immunoSEQ multiplex PCR, and TCRdb's table has in-frame clones only and misses some. The sample consists of tens of thousands of clones, 80% to 95% of them appearing once. Concerning this clone: Its antigen is unidentified.

The sample was CD4+ or CD8+ T cells sorted from blood, taken in a trial of the OX40 agonist ivuxolimab. The TCR originated in an adult with an advanced solid tumor such as melanoma, head and neck, liver or kidney cancer. V is TRBV11-2 and J is TRBJ1-4; 7 bases agree with TRBD1. CDR3 loop: CASSLRSFARGQYEKLFF. The CDR3 region has the DNA TGTGCCAGCAGCCTAAGATCGTTTGCCAGGGGACAGTATGAAAAACTGTTTTTT.